The 13 T cell receptor beta chains given below trace back to one sample, sequenced in a study of CD8 T cells in Susac syndrome. Random hexamers were used to reverse transcribe the RNA input (roughly 0.5 to 1 ug). TCRdb used MiXCR to reprocess the immunoSEQ multiplex PCR reads, holding one entry per CDR3 protein. The sample has 110,000 or so distinct CDR3 sequences; roughly 94% are singletons. The source material was CD4+ T cells from PBMCs. Source of these receptors: a human donor in good health.

This chain uses TRBV7-9 with TRBJ1-2; possible D gene TRBD1, 5 bases. V was pared by 3 bases and J by 4 bases, with 18 bases between. Germline CDR1 is SEHNR and CDR2 is FQNEAQ (reference sequence). The CDR3 has 16 amino acids. This chain's CDR3 is CASSFMEQATLYGYTF. DNA for the CDR3: TGTGCCAGCAGCTTTATGGAACAGGCGACCCTCTATGGCTACACCTTC. The whole variable domain, remainder taken from reference TRBV7-9 and TRBJ1-2, is DTGVSQNPRHKITKRGQNVTFRCDPISEHNRLYWYRQTLGQGPEFLTYFQNEAQLEKSRLLSDRFSAERPKGSFSTLEIQRTEQGDSAMYLCASSFMEQATLYGYTFGSGTRLTVV.

V is TRBV13 and J is TRBJ2-7; 8 bases align to TRBD1. CDR1 and CDR2 from the germline V gene are PRHDT and FYEKMQ (reference sequence). With 4 bases clipped from V and 5 bases from J, the junction kept 7 bases outside the gene matches. The CDR3 is 14 amino acids. This CDR3 is CASSYSQGADEQYF. CDR3 bases: TGTGCCAGCAGCTATTCCCAGGGGGCCGACGAGCAGTACTTC.

A single count supports this clonotype. V and J are TRBV5-1 and TRBJ1-1; 7 nucleotides align to TRBD1. CDR1 is SGHRS and CDR2 is YFSETQ in the germline V gene. The CDR3 has 14 residues. J gave up 3 bases and V 6 bases, and 8 bases lay outside the gene matches. CDR3 DNA sequence: TGCGCCAGCAACTACATAGGACAGGACACTGAAGCTTTCTTT. As protein: CASNYIGQDTEAFF. Variable domain in full (rest from reference TRBV5-1 and TRBJ1-1): KAGVTQTPRYLIKTRGQQVTLSCSPISGHRSVSWYQQTPGQGLQFLFEYFSETQRNKGNFPGRFSGRQFSNSRSEMNVSTLELGDSALYLCASNYIGQDTEAFFGQGTRLTVV.

The chain uses TRBV6-6 and TRBJ1-5; D gene ambiguous. There are 13 residues in the CDR3. Trimming cost V 6 bases and J 2 bases, with 8 bases left between them. The germline V gene encodes CDR1 MNHNY and CDR2 SVGAGI (reference sequence). DNA of the CDR3: TGTGCCAGCAGGGCCACGGGCAATCAGCCCCAGCATTTT. Translation: CASRATGNQPQHF.

The rearrangement uses TRBV7-9 and TRBJ2-1; D not certain. Germline V gives CDR1 SEHNR, CDR2 FQNEAQ (reference sequence). This CDR3 contains 11 residues. V dropped 4 bases and J dropped 11 bases, with 9 bases sitting between them. CDR3 sequence (DNA): TGTGCCAGCAGCTCCCCAAGACAGCAGTTCTTC. Translating it yields CASSSPRQQFF.

The genes are TRBV29-1 and TRBJ1-1; 9 nucleotides agree with TRBD1. V trimming: 5 bases; J trimming: 4 bases; junction bases outside the gene matches: 5. The CDR3 has 13 residues. Germline V CDR1 and CDR2: SQVTM, ANQGSEA. In DNA, the CDR3 is TGCAGCGTTCATGGACAGGGGTCCACTGAAGCTTTCTTT. It yields the protein CSVHGQGSTEAFF.

This clonotype was seen just once. This chain uses TRBV9 with TRBJ1-1; no reliable D call. This CDR3 has 14 amino acids. Germline-derived CDR1 and CDR2 are SGDLS and YYNGEE. With 0 bases removed from V and 1 base from J, the gap between germline ends came to 7 bases. The CDR3 DNA follows: TGTGCCAGCAGCGTAGGAATCACGAACACTGAAGCTTTCTTT. Its translation: CASSVGITNTEAFF.

The gene calls are TRBV18 and TRBJ1-5; TRBD1 aligns across 8 bases. V shed 5 bases, J shed 7 bases, and the junction held 7 bases outside the gene matches. CDR1 and CDR2 (germline): KGHSH, LQKENI. The CDR3 consists of 14 residues. The CDR3 loop reads CASSNGQGSQPQHF. The CDR3 bases are TGTGCCAGCTCAAACGGACAGGGCAGCCAGCCCCAGCATTTT. Complete variable domain (other parts from reference TRBV18 and TRBJ1-5): NAGVMQNPRHLVRRRGQEARLRCSPMKGHSHVYWYRQLPEEGLKFMVYLQKENIIDESGMPKERFSAEFPKEGPSILRIQQVVRGDSAAYFCASSNGQGSQPQHFGDGTRLSIL.

DNA for the CDR3: TGTGCCAGCAGCTCCCCTGAAGATGGTCAAGAGACCCAGTACTTC. This gives the protein CASSSPEDGQETQYF. The chain is built from TRBV7-9 and TRBJ2-5; no clear D gene. Germline assignment: CDR1 SEHNR and CDR2 FQNEAQ (reference sequence). V lost 4 bases, J lost 2 bases, and 14 bases lay in between. The CDR3 is made up of 15 amino acids.

V gene TRBV6-2 or TRBV6-3 combines with J gene TRBJ1-2; D remains ambiguous. With 6 bases removed from V and 4 bases from J, the gap between germline ends came to 12 bases. Germline CDR1 is MNHEY and CDR2 is SVGEGT. CDR3 length: 13 amino acids. The CDR3 protein is CASSLPTGYGYTF. The CDR3 DNA sequence: TGTGCCAGCAGCCTCCCGACCGGCTATGGCTACACCTTC.

The chain couples TRBV3-1 to TRBJ1-1, with TRBD1 as a possible D gene (5 bases). The CDR3 is 16 amino acids. Germline CDR1 reads LGHDT; CDR2 reads YNNKEL (reference sequence). Trimming pared 1 base from V and 5 bases from J, leaving 17 bases between. CDR3 in amino acids: CASSQGVSQGGTEAFF. In nucleotides, the CDR3 is TGTGCCAGCAGCCAAGGAGTTTCCCAGGGTGGGACTGAAGCTTTCTTT.

The V and J genes are TRBV4-3 and TRBJ2-1, with D possibly being TRBD1 or TRBD2 (7 bases each). The germline CDR1 and CDR2 sequences are LGHNA and YSLEER. V was shortened by 4 bases and J by 0 bases, with 19 bases between the two germline ends. The CDR3 contains 18 residues. CDR3 region: CASSLNVQGGASYNEQFF. The CDR3 DNA reads TGCGCCAGCAGCCTCAACGTCCAGGGGGGGGCCTCCTACAATGAGCAGTTCTTC.

The chain combines TRBV12-3 or TRBV12-4 with TRBJ1-2; 9 bases are shared with TRBD1. V was pared by 4 bases and J by 4 bases, with 10 bases of the junction left unmatched. This CDR3 contains 16 residues. The CDR3 DNA reads TGTGCCAGCAGTTCCAGGACAGGGGAGGGGAGCTATGGCTACACCTTC. Translation gives CASSSRTGEGSYGYTF.